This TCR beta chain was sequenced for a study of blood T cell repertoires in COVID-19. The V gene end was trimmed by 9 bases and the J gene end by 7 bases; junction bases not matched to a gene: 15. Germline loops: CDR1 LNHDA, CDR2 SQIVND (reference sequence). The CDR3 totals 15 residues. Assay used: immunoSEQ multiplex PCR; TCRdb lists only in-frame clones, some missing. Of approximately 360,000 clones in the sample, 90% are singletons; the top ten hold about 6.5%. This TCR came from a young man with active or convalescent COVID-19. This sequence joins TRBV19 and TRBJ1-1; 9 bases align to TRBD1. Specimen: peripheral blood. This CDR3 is CARLKDRGPDVEAFF. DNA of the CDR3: TGTGCCAGGCTTAAGGACAGGGGACCCGATGTTGAAGCTTTCTTT.